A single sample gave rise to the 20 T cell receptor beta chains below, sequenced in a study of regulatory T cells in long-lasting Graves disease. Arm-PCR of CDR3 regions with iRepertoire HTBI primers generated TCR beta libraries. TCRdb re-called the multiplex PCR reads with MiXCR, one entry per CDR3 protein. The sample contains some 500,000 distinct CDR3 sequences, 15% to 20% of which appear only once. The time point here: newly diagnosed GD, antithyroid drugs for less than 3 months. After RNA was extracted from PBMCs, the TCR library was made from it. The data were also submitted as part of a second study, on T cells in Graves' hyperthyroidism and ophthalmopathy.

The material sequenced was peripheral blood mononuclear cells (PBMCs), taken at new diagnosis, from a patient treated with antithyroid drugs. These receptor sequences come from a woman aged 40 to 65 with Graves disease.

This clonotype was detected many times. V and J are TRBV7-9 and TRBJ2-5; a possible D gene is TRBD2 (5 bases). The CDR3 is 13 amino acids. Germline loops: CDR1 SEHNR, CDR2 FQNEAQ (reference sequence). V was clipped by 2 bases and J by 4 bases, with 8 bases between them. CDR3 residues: CASSLRLAETQYF. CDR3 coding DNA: TGTGCCAGCAGCTTAAGGCTAGCAGAGACCCAGTACTTC.

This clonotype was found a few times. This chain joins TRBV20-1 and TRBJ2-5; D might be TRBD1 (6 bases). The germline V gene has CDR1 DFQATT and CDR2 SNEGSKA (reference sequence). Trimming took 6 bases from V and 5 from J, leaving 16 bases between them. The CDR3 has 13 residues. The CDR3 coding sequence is TGCAGTGCAACGCAGGGGCCAGGGGAGACCCAGTACTTC. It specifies CSATQGPGETQYF.

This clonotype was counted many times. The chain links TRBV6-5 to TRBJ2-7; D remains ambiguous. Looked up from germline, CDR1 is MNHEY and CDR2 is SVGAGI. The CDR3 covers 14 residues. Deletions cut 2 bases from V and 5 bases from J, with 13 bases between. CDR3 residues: CASSYADLENEQYF. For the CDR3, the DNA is TGTGCCAGCAGTTACGCGGACCTGGAGAACGAGCAGTACTTC.

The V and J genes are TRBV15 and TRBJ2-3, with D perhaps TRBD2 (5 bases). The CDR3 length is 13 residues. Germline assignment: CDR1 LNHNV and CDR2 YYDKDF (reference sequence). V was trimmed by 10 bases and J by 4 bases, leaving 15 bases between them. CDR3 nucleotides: TGTGCCATCTCGGTCGGGGTGGCAGATACGCAGTATTTT. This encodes CAISVGVADTQYF.

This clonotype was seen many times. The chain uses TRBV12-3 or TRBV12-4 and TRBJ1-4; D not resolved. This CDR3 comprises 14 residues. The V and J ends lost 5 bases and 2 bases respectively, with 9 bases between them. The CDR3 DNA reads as TGTGCCAGCAGTCAAACGGGGACTAATGAAAAACTGTTTTTT. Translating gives CASSQTGTNEKLFF.

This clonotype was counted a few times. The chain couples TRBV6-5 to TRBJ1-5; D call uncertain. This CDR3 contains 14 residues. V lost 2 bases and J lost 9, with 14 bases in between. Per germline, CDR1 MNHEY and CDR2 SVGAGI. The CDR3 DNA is TGTGCCAGCAGTTACACCTCGGGGTCATGGCCCCAGCATTTT. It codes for CASSYTSGSWPQHF.

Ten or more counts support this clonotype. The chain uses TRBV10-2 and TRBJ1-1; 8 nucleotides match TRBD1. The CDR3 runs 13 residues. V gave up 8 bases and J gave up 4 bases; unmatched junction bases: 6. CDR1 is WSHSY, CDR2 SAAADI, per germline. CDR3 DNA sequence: TGCGCCAGCCGAGACAGGGGAAGCACTGAAGCTTTCTTT. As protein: CASRDRGSTEAFF.

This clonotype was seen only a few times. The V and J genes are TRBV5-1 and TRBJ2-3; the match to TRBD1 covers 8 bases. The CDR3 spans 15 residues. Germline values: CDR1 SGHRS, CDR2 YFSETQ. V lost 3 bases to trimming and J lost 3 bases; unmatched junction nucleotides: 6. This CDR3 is CASSSTTGETDTQYF. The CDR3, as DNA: TGCGCCAGCAGCTCTACGACAGGGGAAACAGATACGCAGTATTTT.

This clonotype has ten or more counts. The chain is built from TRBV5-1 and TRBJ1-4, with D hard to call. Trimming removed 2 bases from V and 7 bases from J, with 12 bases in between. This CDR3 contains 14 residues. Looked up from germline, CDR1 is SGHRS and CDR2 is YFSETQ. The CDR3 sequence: CASSLGPEGEKLFF. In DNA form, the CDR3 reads TGCGCCAGCAGCTTAGGACCGGAAGGTGAAAAACTGTTTTTT.

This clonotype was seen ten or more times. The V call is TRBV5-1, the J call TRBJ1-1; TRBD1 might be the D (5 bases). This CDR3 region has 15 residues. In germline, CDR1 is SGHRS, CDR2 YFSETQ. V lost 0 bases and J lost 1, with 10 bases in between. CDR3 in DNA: TGCGCCAGCAGCTTGGAACGACAGCAGAACACTGAAGCTTTCTTT. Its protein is CASSLERQQNTEAFF.

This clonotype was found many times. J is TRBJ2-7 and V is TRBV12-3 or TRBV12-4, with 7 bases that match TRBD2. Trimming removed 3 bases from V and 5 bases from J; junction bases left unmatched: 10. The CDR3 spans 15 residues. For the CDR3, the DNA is TGTGCCAGCAGTTTGGCGGGGGTCCCGGTGGACGAGCAGTACTTC. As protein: CASSLAGVPVDEQYF.

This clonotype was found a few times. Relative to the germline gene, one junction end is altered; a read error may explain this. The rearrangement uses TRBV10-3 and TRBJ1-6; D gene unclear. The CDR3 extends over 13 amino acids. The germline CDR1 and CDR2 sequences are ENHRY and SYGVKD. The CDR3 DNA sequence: TGTGCCACCAGTGGAGACTATAATTCACCCCTCCACTTT. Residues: CATSGDYNSPLHF.

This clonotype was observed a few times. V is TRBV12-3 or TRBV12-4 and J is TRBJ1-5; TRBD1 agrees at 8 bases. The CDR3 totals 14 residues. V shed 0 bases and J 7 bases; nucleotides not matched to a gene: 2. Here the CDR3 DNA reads TGTGCCAGCAGTTTAGCGACAGGGGCACAGCCCCAGCATTTT. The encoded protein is CASSLATGAQPQHF.

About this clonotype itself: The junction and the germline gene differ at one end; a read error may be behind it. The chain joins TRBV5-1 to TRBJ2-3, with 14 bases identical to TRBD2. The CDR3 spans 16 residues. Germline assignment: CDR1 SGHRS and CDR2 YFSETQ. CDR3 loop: CASRLTSGGASDTQYF. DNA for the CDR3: TGTGCCAGCAGGTTGACTAGCGGGGGGGCATCAGATACGCAGTATTTT. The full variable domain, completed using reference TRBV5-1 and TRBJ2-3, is KAGVTQTPRYLIKTRGQQVTLSCSPISGHRSVSWYQQTPGQGLQFLFEYFSETQRNKGNFPGRFSGRQFSNSRSEMNVSTLELGDSALYLCASRLTSGGASDTQYFGPGTRLTVL.

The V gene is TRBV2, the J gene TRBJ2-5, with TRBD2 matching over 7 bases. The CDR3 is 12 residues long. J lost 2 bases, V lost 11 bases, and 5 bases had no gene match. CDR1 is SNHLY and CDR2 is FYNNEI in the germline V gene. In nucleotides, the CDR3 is TGTGCCTCCCAGGGACTACAAGAGACCCAGTACTTC. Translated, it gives CASQGLQETQYF. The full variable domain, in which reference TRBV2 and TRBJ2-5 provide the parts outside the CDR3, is EPEVTQTPSHQVTQMGQEVILRCVPISNHLYFYWYRQILGQKVEFLVSFYNNEISEKSEIFDDQFSVERPDGSNFTLKIRSTKLEDSAMYFCASQGLQETQYFGPGTRLLVL.

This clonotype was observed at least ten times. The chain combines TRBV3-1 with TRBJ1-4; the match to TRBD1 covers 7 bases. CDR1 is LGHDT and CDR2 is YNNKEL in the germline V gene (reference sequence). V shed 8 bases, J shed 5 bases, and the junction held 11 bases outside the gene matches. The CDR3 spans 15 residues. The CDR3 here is CASSKGGTINEKLFF. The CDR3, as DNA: TGTGCCAGCTCTAAAGGGGGCACGATAAATGAAAAACTGTTTTTT.

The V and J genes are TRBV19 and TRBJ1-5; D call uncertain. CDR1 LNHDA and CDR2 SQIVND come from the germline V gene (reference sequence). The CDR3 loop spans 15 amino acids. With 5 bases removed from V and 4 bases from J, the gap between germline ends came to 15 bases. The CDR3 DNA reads TGTGCCAGTAGTGTCACAGCGCCTACTAATCAGCCCCAGCATTTT. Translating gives CASSVTAPTNQPQHF.

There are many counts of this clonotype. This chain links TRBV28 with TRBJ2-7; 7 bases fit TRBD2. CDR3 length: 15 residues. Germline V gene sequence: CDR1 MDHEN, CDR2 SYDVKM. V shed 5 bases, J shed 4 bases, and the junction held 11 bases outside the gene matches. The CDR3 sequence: CASSGLRGDPYEQYF. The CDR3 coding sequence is TGTGCCAGCAGTGGCCTCCGGGGGGATCCTTACGAGCAGTACTTC.

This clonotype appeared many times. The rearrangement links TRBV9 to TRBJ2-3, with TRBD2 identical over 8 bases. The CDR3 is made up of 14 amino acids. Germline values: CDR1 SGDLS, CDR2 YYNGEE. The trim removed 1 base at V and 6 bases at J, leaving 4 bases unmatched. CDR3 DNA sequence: TGTGCCAGCAGCGTACTAGCGGGCGTGGATACGCAGTATTTT. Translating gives CASSVLAGVDTQYF.

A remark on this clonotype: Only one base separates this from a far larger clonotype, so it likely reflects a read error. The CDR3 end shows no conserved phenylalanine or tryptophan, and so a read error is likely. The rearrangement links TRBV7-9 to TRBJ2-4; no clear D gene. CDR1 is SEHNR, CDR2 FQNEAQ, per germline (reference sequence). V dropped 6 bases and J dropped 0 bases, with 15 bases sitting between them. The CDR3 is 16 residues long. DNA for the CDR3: TGTGCCAGCAGTCCTCGCCGTGGGTTAGCCAAAAACATTCAGTACCTC. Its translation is CASSPRRGLAKNIQYL.